Following are 29 T cell receptor beta chains from one sample sequenced in a study of T cell changes during pregnancy in multiple sclerosis. Libraries were prepared by immunoSEQ multiplex PCR; TCRdb keeps only in-frame clonotypes and omits some of them. Of fewer than 20,000 clones listed, over 75% were seen once; the top ten hold over 9%. This material consisted of CD8+ T cells from peripheral blood mononuclear cells, taken after pregnancy. These TCRs come from a female donor with multiple sclerosis, enrolled in a pregnancy study.

The chain is built from TRBV18 and TRBJ1-3; D ambiguous. The CDR3 totals 16 residues. Trimming left V 3 bases short and J 0 bases short, with 12 bases between. CDR1 and CDR2 (germline): KGHSH, LQKENI. The CDR3 nucleotides read TGTGCCAGCTCACCTCCTACAGTGAGCTCTGGAAACACCATATATTTT. It encodes CASSPPTVSSGNTIYF.

The chain carries TRBV7-3 and TRBJ2-3; 8 bases are shared with TRBD2. The V segment lost 5 bases and the J segment 3 bases; nucleotides outside the gene matches: 7. Germline V gene sequence: CDR1 SGHTA, CDR2 FQGTGA. CDR3 length: 15 amino acids. CDR3 sequence (DNA): TGTGCCAGCAGCCTAAGCGGGGGAGAAACAGATACGCAGTATTTT. Its protein product is CASSLSGGETDTQYF.

This clone was detected only once. The chain joins TRBV5-4 to TRBJ2-5; 7 bases are shared with TRBD1. The CDR3 extends over 13 amino acids. The ends lost 4 bases at V and 5 bases at J; junction bases unmatched: 5. CDR1 is SGHNT and CDR2 is YYREEE in the germline V gene (reference sequence). This CDR3 is CASSPGQAETQYF. The CDR3 DNA sequence: TGTGCCAGCAGCCCAGGACAGGCGGAGACCCAGTACTTC.

This chain links TRBV19 with TRBJ2-7; 7 bases fit TRBD2. Germline V lookup: CDR1 LNHDA, CDR2 SQIVND (reference sequence). The CDR3 contains 14 residues. The J segment lost 12 bases and the V segment lost 2 bases, leaving 13 bases of the junction unmatched. For the CDR3, the DNA is TGTGCCAGTAGTATATCCCCCGCGGGAGTAGGGTTGTACTTC. As protein: CASSISPAGVGLYF.

The gene calls are TRBV6-4 and TRBJ2-2; TRBD1 agrees at 9 bases. V lost 0 bases to trimming and J lost 4 bases; unmatched junction nucleotides: 0. CDR1 MRHNA and CDR2 SNTAGT come from the germline V gene. The CDR3 is 15 amino acids. The CDR3 sequence is CASSDSTGGTGELFF. The DNA of the CDR3 is TGTGCCAGCAGTGACTCGACAGGGGGCACCGGGGAGCTGTTTTTT.

V gene TRBV4-2 combines with J gene TRBJ2-1, with 10 bases that match TRBD2. Unmatched junction bases numbered 6, after V lost 4 bases and J lost 6 bases. CDR1 and CDR2 from the germline V gene are LGHNA and YNFKEQ. The CDR3 totals 15 residues. In DNA, the CDR3 is TGTGCCAGCAGCCCGCTAGCGGGAGACAGCAATGAGCAGTTCTTC. It encodes CASSPLAGDSNEQFF.

This clone occurred once. The V gene is TRBV7-9, the J gene TRBJ2-1; the match to TRBD2 covers 14 bases. There are 15 residues in the CDR3. Looked up from germline, CDR1 is SEHNR and CDR2 is FQNEAQ (reference sequence). Trimming at V came to 5 bases and at J to 9 bases, leaving 6 bases not matched to a gene. Here the CDR3 reads CASSVTSGGAGEQFF. The CDR3 bases are TGTGCCAGCAGCGTGACTAGCGGGGGGGCGGGTGAGCAGTTCTTC.

The rearrangement uses TRBV5-1 and TRBJ2-1; 8 bases fit TRBD2. Trimming took 1 base from V and 8 from J; bases not matched to a gene: 2. The CDR3 extends over 13 amino acids. From germline, CDR1 is SGHRS and CDR2 YFSETQ. CDR3 nucleotides: TGCGCCAGCAGCTTGTTGACTAGCGATGAGCAGTTCTTC. As protein: CASSLLTSDEQFF.

The sample holds a few counts of this clone. The chain recombines TRBV7-9 with TRBJ1-4; D is perhaps TRBD1 (6 bases). V shed 3 bases and J shed 3 bases, with 8 bases lying between them. The CDR3 contains 14 residues. Germline-derived CDR1 and CDR2 are SEHNR and FQNEAQ (reference sequence). This chain's CDR3 is CASSLTGANEKLFF. DNA for the CDR3: TGTGCCAGCAGCTTGACAGGAGCTAATGAAAAACTGTTTTTT.

As concerns this clone: Its ends do not fully match the called genes, so a read error is possible. The V and J genes are TRBV6-1 and TRBJ2-3, with 10 bases fitting TRBD2. From germline, CDR1 is MNHNS and CDR2 SASEGT. The CDR3 contains 14 residues. The CDR3 reads CAISEREGPDTQYF. The CDR3 nucleotides read TGTGCCATCAGTGAGCGGGAGGGCCCAGATACGCAGTATTTT.

The chain employs TRBV18 and TRBJ2-2; D possibly corresponds to TRBD2 (5 bases). The CDR3 runs to 15 residues. V dropped 6 bases and J dropped 2 bases, with 13 bases sitting between them. Germline CDR1 reads KGHSH; CDR2 reads LQKENI. For the CDR3, the DNA is TGTGCCAGCTCGCCAGCGGAAGAAAACACCGGGGAGCTGTTTTTT. Protein: CASSPAEENTGELFF.

This clone was recorded only once. The chain couples TRBV5-6 to TRBJ2-7; 8 bases map to TRBD1. The CDR3 extends over 14 amino acids. J lost 5 bases, V lost 3 bases, and 7 bases had no gene match. From germline, CDR1 is SGHDT and CDR2 YYEEEE. CDR3 sequence reads: CASSWGTGGNEQYF. The DNA of the CDR3 is TGTGCCAGCAGCTGGGGGACAGGAGGTAACGAGCAGTACTTC.

The CDR3 reads CASSYETSGNTIYF. CDR3 DNA sequence: TGTGCCAGCAGTTACGAGACAAGTGGAAACACCATATATTTT. The chain joins TRBV6-6 to TRBJ1-3, with no clear D. Trimming stripped 2 bases from V and 3 bases from J, with 8 bases between. Per germline, CDR1 MNHNY and CDR2 SVGAGI (reference sequence). CDR3 size: 14 residues.

This chain links TRBV29-1 with TRBJ1-6, with 7 nucleotides matching TRBD1. The germline gives CDR1 SQVTM, CDR2 ANQGSEA. V lost 6 bases to trimming and J lost 7 bases; unmatched junction nucleotides: 9. The CDR3 has 14 residues. The CDR3 here is CSVAGGTANSPLHF. The CDR3 bases are TGCAGCGTCGCAGGGGGGACAGCAAATTCACCCCTCCACTTT.

V gene TRBV28 combines with J gene TRBJ2-7, with 13 nucleotides matching TRBD2. CDR1 and CDR2 (germline): MDHEN, SYDVKM. J lost 2 bases, V lost 5 bases, and 6 bases had no gene match. This CDR3 comprises 16 residues. DNA for the CDR3: TGTGCCAGCAGTCTCGGGACTAGCGGGACTACCTACGAGCAGTACTTC. Amino acids: CASSLGTSGTTYEQYF.

The gene calls are TRBV7-9 and TRBJ2-1; a weak D match, TRBD2 (6 bases). Germline V gene data show CDR1 as SEHNR and CDR2 as FQNEAQ (reference sequence). The V end lost 3 bases, the J end lost 0 bases, and 9 bases lay between the germline ends. CDR3 length: 15 amino acids. The CDR3 sequence: CASSFRDFSYNEQFF. For the CDR3, the DNA is TGTGCCAGCAGCTTTAGGGACTTCTCCTACAATGAGCAGTTCTTC.

The chain carries TRBV27 and TRBJ1-1; 7 nucleotides line up with TRBD1. The length of the CDR3 is 14 residues. The V gene end was trimmed by 3 bases and the J gene end by 2 bases; junction bases not matched to a gene: 3. Per germline, CDR1 MNHEY and CDR2 SMNVEV (reference sequence). This CDR3 is CASSFGTVNTEAFF. Written as DNA, the CDR3 is TGTGCCAGCAGTTTTGGGACAGTAAACACTGAAGCTTTCTTT.

This clone showed up just once. The chain carries TRBV7-6 and TRBJ1-2, with D possibly being TRBD1 (6 bases). Germline V gives CDR1 SGHVS, CDR2 FNYEAQ. This CDR3 spans 14 amino acids. Trimming shortened V by 4 bases and J by 2 bases, and 11 bases separated the two germline ends. The CDR3 is CASSSRQENYGYTF. The CDR3 DNA follows: TGTGCCAGCAGCTCGCGACAGGAGAACTATGGCTACACCTTC.

V usage is TRBV7-6 and J usage is TRBJ2-6; D might be TRBD2 (5 bases). V lost 5 bases and J 2 bases, leaving 19 bases between the germline ends. Per germline, CDR1 SGHVS and CDR2 FNYEAQ. The length of the CDR3 is 18 residues. The DNA of the CDR3 is TGTGCCAGCAGCCCAGTCTCCCGAGGGATAGCTGGGGCCAACGTCCTGACTTTC. It encodes CASSPVSRGIAGANVLTF.

The V gene is TRBV28, the J gene TRBJ2-7, with 10 bases fitting TRBD1. The V gene end was trimmed by 2 bases and the J gene end by 5 bases; junction bases not matched to a gene: 6. The CDR3 has 15 amino acids. Germline V gene data show CDR1 as MDHEN and CDR2 as SYDVKM. CDR3 nucleotide sequence: TGTGCCAGCAGTTTAGGGGACAGGGGTTCAGACGAGCAGTACTTC. This gives the protein CASSLGDRGSDEQYF. Based on the CDR3 plus reference TRBV28 and TRBJ2-7, the full variable domain is DVKVTQSSRYLVKRTGEKVFLECVQDMDHENMFWYRQDPGLGLRLIYFSYDVKMKEKGDIPEGYSVSREKKERFSLILESASTNQTSMYLCASSLGDRGSDEQYFGPGTRLTVT.

On this clone itself: One junction end disagrees with the germline gene, perhaps due to a read error. This chain connects TRBV7-3 to TRBJ1-6; 7 bases map to TRBD1. Germline CDR1 SGHTA, CDR2 FQGTGA. This CDR3 region has 17 residues. This CDR3 reads CASSLTGDPYLNSPLHF. The CDR3 DNA reads as TGTGCCAGCAGCCTAACAGGGGATCCCTACTTGAATTCACCCCTCCACTTT.

Points on this clone: Its ends do not fully match the called genes, so a read error is possible. The chain couples TRBV5-1 to TRBJ1-2; perhaps TRBD1 as D (6 bases). CDR3 length equals 14 residues. Per the germline V gene, CDR1 is SGHRS and CDR2 is YFSETQ. The CDR3 bases are TGCGCCAGCAGCACAGATCCAGGGGACTATGGCCACACCTTC. Encoded protein: CASSTDPGDYGHTF.

The chain uses TRBV6-1 and TRBJ1-5; D might be TRBD1 (5 bases). CDR1 and CDR2 from the germline V gene are MNHNS and SASEGT. V shed 9 bases and J shed 0 bases, with 12 bases lying between them. This CDR3 has 14 residues. CDR3 sequence reads: CASIDSYSNQPQHF. Written as DNA, the CDR3 is TGTGCCAGTATAGACAGTTATAGCAATCAGCCCCAGCATTTT.

This chain connects TRBV7-3 to TRBJ2-1; perhaps TRBD2 as D (6 bases). V was trimmed by 5 bases and J by 9 bases, leaving 17 bases between them. The CDR3 is 14 residues long. Per germline, CDR1 SGHTA and CDR2 FQGTGA. The CDR3 nucleotides are TGTGCCAGCAGCCCTACCGGGGGACTTTCTGAGCAGTTCTTC. It codes for CASSPTGGLSEQFF.

The chain is built from TRBV27 and TRBJ2-2; 8 bases match TRBD2. The length of the CDR3 is 14 residues. V was pared by 7 bases and J by 6 bases, with 7 bases of the junction left unmatched. CDR1 is MNHEY, CDR2 SMNVEV, per germline (reference sequence). This chain's CDR3 is CASKSGSWAGELFF. Written as DNA, the CDR3 is TGTGCCAGCAAGAGCGGGAGTTGGGCCGGGGAGCTGTTTTTT.

This chain connects TRBV11-2 to TRBJ2-7; weak D call: TRBD2 (5 bases). Trimming cost V 7 bases and J 0 bases, with 19 bases left between them. The CDR3 runs to 16 residues. Germline V gene lookup returns CDR1 SGHAT and CDR2 FQNNGV. The CDR3 DNA sequence: TGTGCCAGCACCAGGTATAGGGAGAGGGCCTCCTACGAGCAGTACTTC. This gives the protein CASTRYRERASYEQYF.

V usage is TRBV29-1 and J usage is TRBJ2-3; D possibly corresponds to TRBD2 (7 bases). There are 16 residues in the CDR3. Trimming took off 3 bases at V and 0 bases at J, with 16 bases between the two ends. Germline loops: CDR1 SQVTM, CDR2 ANQGSEA. In DNA form, the CDR3 reads TGCAGCGTTGAGGGGGGGCAGGGGACTAGCACAGATACGCAGTATTTT. Residues: CSVEGGQGTSTDTQYF.

The rearrangement links TRBV2 to TRBJ2-7, with a weak D call TRBD2 (7 bases). Germline CDR1 reads SNHLY; CDR2 reads FYNNEI. The CDR3 is made up of 14 amino acids. The CDR3 sequence: CATQGGLMSYEQYF. The CDR3 DNA sequence: TGTGCTACACAAGGGGGACTAATGTCCTACGAGCAGTACTTC. The complete variable domain, with remaining parts taken from reference TRBV2 and TRBJ2-7, reads EPEVTQTPSHQVTQMGQEVILRCVPISNHLYFYWYRQILGQKVEFLVSFYNNEISEKSEIFDDQFSVERPDGSNFTLKIRSTKLEDSAMYFCATQGGLMSYEQYFGPGTRLTVT.

This chain uses TRBV6-5 with TRBJ2-2; D not resolved. The CDR3 runs to 15 residues. The germline V gene has CDR1 MNHEY and CDR2 SVGAGI. The V end was cut by 8 bases, the J end by 0 bases, with 13 bases between. The CDR3 DNA reads TGTGCCAGCCACGCATGGCAGTCGAACACCGGGGAGCTGTTTTTT. It yields the protein CASHAWQSNTGELFF.